This T cell receptor beta chain comes out of a study of OX40 agonist ivuxolimab in advanced cancers. Study as a whole: Past anti-PD-1, anti-PD-L1 or anti-CTLA-4 therapy was accepted, and 40% had received some.

TCRdb's copy holds only in-frame clones and misses some; the assay was immunoSEQ multiplex PCR. The table records about 54,000 clones, just under 85% of them present only once. Germline assignment: CDR1 SQVTM and CDR2 ANQGSEA. Trimming cost V 7 bases and J 6 bases, with 8 bases left between them. The CDR3 is 10 residues long. The TCR was taken from an adult with an advanced solid tumor such as melanoma, head and neck, liver or kidney cancer. This chain links TRBV29-1 with TRBJ2-3; D unresolved. The specimen comprised CD4+ or CD8+ T cells sorted from blood, sampled in a trial of the OX40 agonist ivuxolimab. The chain's CDR3 is CSGSVDTQYF. CDR3 nucleotides: TGCAGCGGTTCCGTCGATACGCAGTATTTT.